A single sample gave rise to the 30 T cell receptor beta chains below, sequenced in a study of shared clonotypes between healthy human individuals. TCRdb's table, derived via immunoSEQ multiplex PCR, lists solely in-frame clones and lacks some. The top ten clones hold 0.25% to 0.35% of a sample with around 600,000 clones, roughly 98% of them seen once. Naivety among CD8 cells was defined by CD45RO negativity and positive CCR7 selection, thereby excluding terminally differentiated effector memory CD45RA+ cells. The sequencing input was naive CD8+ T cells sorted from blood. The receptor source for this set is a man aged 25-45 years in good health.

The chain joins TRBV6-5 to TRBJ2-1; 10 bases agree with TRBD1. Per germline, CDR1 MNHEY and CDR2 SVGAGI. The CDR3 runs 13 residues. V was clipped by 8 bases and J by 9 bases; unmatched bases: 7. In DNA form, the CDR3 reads TGTGCCAGCGGGACAGGGGAATGGGGTGAGCAGTTCTTC. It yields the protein CASGTGEWGEQFF.

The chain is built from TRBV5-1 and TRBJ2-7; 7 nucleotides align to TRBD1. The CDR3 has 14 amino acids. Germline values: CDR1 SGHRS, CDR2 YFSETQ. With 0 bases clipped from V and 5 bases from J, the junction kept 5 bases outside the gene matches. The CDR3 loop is CASSLEGAIDEQYF. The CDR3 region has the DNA TGCGCCAGCAGCTTGGAGGGGGCTATCGACGAGCAGTACTTC. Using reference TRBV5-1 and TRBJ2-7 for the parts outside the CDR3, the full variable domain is KAGVTQTPRYLIKTRGQQVTLSCSPISGHRSVSWYQQTPGQGLQFLFEYFSETQRNKGNFPGRFSGRQFSNSRSEMNVSTLELGDSALYLCASSLEGAIDEQYFGPGTRLTVT.

Here the CDR3 DNA reads TGTGCCAGCAGGTCATCCGGGACTTCCAATGAAAAACTGTTTTTT. Translated: CASRSSGTSNEKLFF. This chain joins TRBV28 and TRBJ1-4, with D possibly being TRBD1 (5 bases). Germline V lookup: CDR1 MDHEN, CDR2 SYDVKM. The CDR3 is 15 amino acids. V was clipped by 6 bases and J by 5 bases, with 16 bases between them.

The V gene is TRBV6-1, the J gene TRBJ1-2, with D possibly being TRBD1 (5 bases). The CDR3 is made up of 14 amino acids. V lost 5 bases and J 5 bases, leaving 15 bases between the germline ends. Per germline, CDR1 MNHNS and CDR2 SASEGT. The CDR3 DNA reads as TGTGCCAGCAGTCCGGACCGCAGGGCTTATGGCTACACCTTC. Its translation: CASSPDRRAYGYTF.

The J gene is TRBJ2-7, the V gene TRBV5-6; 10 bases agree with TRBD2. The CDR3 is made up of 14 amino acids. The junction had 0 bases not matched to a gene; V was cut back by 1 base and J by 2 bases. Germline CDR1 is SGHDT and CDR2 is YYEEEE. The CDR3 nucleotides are TGTGCCAGCAGCTTGACTAGCGGGGCCTACGAGCAGTACTTC. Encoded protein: CASSLTSGAYEQYF.

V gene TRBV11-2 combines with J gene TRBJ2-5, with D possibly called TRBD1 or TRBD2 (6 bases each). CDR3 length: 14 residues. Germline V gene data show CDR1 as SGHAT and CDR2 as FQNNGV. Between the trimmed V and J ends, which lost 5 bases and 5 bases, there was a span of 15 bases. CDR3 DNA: TGTGCCAGCAGCGTACAGGGACTTTGGGAGACCCAGTACTTC. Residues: CASSVQGLWETQYF.

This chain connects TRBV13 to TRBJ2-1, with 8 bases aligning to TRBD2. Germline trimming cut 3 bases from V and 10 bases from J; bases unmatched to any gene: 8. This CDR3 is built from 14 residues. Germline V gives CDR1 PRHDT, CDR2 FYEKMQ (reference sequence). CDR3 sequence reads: CASSFWASGREQFF. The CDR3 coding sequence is TGTGCCAGCAGCTTCTGGGCTAGCGGGCGAGAGCAGTTCTTC.

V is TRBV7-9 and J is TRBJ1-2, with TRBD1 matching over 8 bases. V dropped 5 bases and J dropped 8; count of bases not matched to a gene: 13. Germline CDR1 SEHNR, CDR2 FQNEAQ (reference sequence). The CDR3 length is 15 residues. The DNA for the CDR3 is TGTGCCAGCAGCGAGGGACAGGCGGCATTACTGGGCTACACCTTC. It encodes CASSEGQAALLGYTF.

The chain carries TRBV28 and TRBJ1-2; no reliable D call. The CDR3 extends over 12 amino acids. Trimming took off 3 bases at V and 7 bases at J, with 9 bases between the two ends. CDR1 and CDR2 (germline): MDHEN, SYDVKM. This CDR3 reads CASSFPGGGYTF. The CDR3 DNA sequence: TGTGCCAGCAGTTTTCCGGGAGGTGGCTACACCTTC.

The CDR3 region has the DNA TGCGCCAGCAGCCAAAGGGTAACTGGAAACACCATATATTTT. It translates to CASSQRVTGNTIYF. The chain couples TRBV4-3 to TRBJ1-3; D call uncertain. CDR3 size: 14 residues. Trimming left V 2 bases short and J 2 bases short, with 7 bases between. Germline CDR1 is LGHNA and CDR2 is YSLEER.

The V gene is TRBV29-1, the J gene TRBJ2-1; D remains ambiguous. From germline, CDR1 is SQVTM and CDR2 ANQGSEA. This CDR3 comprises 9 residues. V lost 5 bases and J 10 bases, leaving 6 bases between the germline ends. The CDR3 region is CSVPGEQFF. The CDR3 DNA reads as TGCAGCGTTCCCGGGGAGCAGTTCTTC.

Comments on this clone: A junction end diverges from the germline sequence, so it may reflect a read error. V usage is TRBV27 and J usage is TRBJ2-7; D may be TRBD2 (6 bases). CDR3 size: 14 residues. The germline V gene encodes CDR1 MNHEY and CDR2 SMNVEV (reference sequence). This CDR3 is CASSLSRGTEEQYF. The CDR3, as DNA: TGTGCCAGCAGCTTATCCCGGGGGACTGAGGAGCAGTACTTC.

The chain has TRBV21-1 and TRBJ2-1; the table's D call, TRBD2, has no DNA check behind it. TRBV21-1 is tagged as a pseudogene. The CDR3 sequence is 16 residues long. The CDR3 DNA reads TGTGCCAGCAGCTCTCGGAGCCGGGACTACTACAATGAGCAGTTCTTC. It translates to CASSSRSRDYYNEQFF.

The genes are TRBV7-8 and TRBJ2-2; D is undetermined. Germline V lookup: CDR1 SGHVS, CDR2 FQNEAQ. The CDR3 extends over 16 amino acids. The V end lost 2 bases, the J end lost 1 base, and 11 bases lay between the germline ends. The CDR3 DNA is TGTGCCAGCAGCTTAAGCAGGAGAGTGAACACCGGGGAGCTGTTTTTT. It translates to CASSLSRRVNTGELFF.

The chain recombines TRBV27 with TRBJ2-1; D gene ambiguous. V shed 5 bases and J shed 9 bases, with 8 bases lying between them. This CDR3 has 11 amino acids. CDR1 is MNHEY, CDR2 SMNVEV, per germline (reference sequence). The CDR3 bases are TGTGCCAGCAGTGTATGGGGTGAGCAGTTCTTC. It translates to CASSVWGEQFF.

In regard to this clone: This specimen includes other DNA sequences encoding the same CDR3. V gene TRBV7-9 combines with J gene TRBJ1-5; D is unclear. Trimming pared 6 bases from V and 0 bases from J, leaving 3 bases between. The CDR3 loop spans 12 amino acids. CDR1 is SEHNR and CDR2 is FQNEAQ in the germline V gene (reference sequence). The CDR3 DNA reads TGTGCCAGCAGTCTTAGCAATCAGCCCCAGCATTTT. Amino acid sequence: CASSLSNQPQHF.

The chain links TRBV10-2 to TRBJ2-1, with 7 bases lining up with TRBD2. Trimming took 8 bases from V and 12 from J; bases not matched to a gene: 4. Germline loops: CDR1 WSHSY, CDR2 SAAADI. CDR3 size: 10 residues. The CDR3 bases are TGCGCCAGCGGGGGGAGGGCGCAGTTCTTC. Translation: CASGGRAQFF.

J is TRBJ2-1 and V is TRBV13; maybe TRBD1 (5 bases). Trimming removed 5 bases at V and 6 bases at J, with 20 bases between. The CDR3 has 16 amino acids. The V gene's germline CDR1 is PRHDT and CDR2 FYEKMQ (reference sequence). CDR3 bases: TGTGCCAGCAGCGTGGGGCCTACGGTAACGGGCAATGAGCAGTTCTTC. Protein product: CASSVGPTVTGNEQFF.

Here the CDR3 reads CASSSTRQAPEAFF. The CDR3 DNA reads as TGTGCCAGCAGTTCAACGAGACAGGCTCCTGAAGCTTTCTTT. The rearrangement uses TRBV27 and TRBJ1-1; tentative D call: TRBD1 (6 bases). The V gene's germline CDR1 is MNHEY and CDR2 SMNVEV (reference sequence). The ends were cut back, 4 bases at V and 6 bases at J, with 15 bases in the middle. The CDR3 has 14 residues.

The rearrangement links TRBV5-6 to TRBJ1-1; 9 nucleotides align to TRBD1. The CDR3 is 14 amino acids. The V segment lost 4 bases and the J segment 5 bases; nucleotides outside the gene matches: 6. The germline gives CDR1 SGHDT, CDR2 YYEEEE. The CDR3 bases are TGTGCCAGCAGCCCGGGACAGGGAGGGACTGAAGCTTTCTTT. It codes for CASSPGQGGTEAFF. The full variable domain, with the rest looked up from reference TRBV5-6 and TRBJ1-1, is DAGVTQSPTHLIKTRGQQVTLRCSPKSGHDTVSWYQQALGQGPQFIFQYYEEEERQRGNFPDRFSGHQFPNYSSELNVNALLLGDSALYLCASSPGQGGTEAFFGQGTRLTVV.

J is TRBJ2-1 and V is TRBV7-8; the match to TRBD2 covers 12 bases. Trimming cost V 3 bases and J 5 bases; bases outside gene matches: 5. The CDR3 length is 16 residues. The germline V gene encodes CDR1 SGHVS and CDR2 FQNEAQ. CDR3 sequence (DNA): TGTGCCAGCAGCTTTTGGACTAGCGGGACCGACAATGAGCAGTTCTTC. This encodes CASSFWTSGTDNEQFF.

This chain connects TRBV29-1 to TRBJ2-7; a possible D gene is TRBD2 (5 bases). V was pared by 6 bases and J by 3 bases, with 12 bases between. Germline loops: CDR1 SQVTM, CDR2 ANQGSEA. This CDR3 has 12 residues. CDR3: CSVGMVFYEQYF. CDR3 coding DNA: TGCAGCGTCGGGATGGTATTCTACGAGCAGTACTTC.

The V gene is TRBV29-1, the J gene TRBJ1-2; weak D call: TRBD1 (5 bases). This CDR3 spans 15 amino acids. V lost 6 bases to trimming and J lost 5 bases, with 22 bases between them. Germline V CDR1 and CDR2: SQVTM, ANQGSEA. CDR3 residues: CSVRGTQGGGYGYTF. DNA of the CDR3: TGCAGCGTCCGAGGGACGCAGGGAGGAGGGTATGGCTACACCTTC. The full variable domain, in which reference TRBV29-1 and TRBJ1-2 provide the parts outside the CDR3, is SAVISQKPSRDICQRGTSLTIQCQVDSQVTMMFWYRQQPGQSLTLIATANQGSEATYESGFVIDKFPISRPNLTFSTLTVSNMSPEDSSIYLCSVRGTQGGGYGYTFGSGTRLTVV.

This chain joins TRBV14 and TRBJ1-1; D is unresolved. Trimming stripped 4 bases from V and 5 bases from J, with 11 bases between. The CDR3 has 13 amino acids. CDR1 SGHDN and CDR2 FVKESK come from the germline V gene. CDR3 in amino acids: CASSPAGWTEAFF. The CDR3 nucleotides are TGTGCCAGCAGCCCCGCGGGGTGGACTGAAGCTTTCTTT. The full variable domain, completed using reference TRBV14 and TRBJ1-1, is EAGVTQFPSHSVIEKGQTVTLRCDPISGHDNLYWYRRVMGKEIKFLLHFVKESKQDESGMPNNRFLAERTGGTYSTLKVQPAELEDSGVYFCASSPAGWTEAFFGQGTRLTVV.

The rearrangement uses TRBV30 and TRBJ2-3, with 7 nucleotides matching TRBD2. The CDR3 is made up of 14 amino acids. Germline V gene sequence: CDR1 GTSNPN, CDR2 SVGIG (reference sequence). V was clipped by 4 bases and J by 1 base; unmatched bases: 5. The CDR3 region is CAWTFAGGTDTQYF. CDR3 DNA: TGTGCCTGGACTTTTGCGGGAGGCACAGATACGCAGTATTTT.

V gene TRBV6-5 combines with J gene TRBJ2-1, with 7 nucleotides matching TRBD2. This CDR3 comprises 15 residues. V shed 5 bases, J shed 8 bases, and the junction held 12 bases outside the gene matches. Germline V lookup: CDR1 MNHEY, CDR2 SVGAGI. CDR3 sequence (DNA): TGTGCCAGCAGTCCGAGCGGGATAGATTTCGATGAGCAGTTCTTC. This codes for CASSPSGIDFDEQFF.

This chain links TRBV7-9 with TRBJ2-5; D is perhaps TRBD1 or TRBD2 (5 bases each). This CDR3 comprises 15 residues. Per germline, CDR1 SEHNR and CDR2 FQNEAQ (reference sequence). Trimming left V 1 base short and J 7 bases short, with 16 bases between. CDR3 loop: CASSLENGAFGTQYF. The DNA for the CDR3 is TGTGCCAGCAGCTTAGAGAACGGGGCCTTTGGGACCCAGTACTTC.

The CDR3 DNA reads TGTGCCAGCAGCTTTAGTACCGACAGTAATCAGCCCCAGCATTTT. As protein: CASSFSTDSNQPQHF. V is TRBV7-9 and J is TRBJ1-5; D is perhaps TRBD1 (5 bases). Per the germline V gene, CDR1 is SEHNR and CDR2 is FQNEAQ (reference sequence). There are 15 residues in the CDR3. V was shortened by 3 bases and J by 4 bases, with 13 bases between the two germline ends.

This CDR3 is CASSFGQHYEQYF. The CDR3 nucleotides read TGTGCCAGCAGTTTTGGGCAGCACTACGAGCAGTACTTC. V and J are TRBV27 and TRBJ2-7; no firm D call. The CDR3 consists of 13 residues. Trimming left V 3 bases short and J 3 bases short, with 9 bases between. From germline, CDR1 is MNHEY and CDR2 SMNVEV (reference sequence).

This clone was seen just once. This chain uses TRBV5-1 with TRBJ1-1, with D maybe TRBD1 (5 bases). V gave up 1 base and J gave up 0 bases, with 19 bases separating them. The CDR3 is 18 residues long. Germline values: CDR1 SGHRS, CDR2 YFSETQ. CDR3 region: CASSLSVGGDGMNTEAFF. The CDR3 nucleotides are TGCGCCAGCAGCTTGTCGGTTGGTGGGGACGGGATGAACACTGAAGCTTTCTTT.